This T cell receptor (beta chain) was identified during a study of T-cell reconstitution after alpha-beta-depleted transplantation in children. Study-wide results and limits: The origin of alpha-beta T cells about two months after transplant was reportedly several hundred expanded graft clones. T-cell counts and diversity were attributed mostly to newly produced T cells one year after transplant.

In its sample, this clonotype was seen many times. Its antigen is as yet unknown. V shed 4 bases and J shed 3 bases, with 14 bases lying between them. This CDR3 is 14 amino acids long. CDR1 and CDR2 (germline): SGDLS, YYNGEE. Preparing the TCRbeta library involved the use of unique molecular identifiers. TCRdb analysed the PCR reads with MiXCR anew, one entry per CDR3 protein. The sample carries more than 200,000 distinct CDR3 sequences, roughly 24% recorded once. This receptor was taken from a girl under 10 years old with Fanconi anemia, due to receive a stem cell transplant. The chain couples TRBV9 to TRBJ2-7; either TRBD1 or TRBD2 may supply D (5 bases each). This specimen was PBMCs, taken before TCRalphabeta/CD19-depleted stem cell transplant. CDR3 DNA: TGTGCCAGCAGCCCCCGGGACCGTTTCTACGAGCAGTACTTC. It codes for CASSPRDRFYEQYF.